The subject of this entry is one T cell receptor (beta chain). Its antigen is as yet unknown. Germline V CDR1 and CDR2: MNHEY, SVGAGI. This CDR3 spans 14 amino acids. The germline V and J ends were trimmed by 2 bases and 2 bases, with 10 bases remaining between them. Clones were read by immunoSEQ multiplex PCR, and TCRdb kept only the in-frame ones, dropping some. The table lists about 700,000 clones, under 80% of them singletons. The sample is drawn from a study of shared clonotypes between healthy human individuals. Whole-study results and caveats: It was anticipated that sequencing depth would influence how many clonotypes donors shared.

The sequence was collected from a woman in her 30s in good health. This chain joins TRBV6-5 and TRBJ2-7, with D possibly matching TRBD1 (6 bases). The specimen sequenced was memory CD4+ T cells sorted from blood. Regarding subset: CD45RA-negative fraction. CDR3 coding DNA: TGTGCCAGCAGTTACGACAGGTGGACCTACGAGCAGTACTTC. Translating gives CASSYDRWTYEQYF.